Detailed here is one TCR beta chain. This CDR3 contains 15 residues. Germline assignment: CDR1 MGHRA and CDR2 YSYEKL. Trimming took 0 bases from V and 2 from J, leaving 10 bases between them. The authors' processing: Amplification with reference gene primers provided the estimates of nucleated cell counts. Produced via immunoSEQ multiplex PCR; TCRdb's table is partial and in-frame only. V and J calls and clone size are those listed in that table; D and trimming were worked out from the DNA. This table holds fewer than 300,000 clones, 75% to 85% found once. These data belong to a study of blood T cell repertoires in COVID-19. On the study more broadly: Italy, Spain and the United States were the sources of the convalescent and acute COVID-19 samples. Sources were T cells, B-cell-depleted T cells, or PBMCs; the material itself was cDNA or gDNA.

The receptor was derived from a man in his fifties or sixties with active or convalescent COVID-19. The specimen sequenced was peripheral blood. This sequence joins TRBV4-1 and TRBJ1-1; weak D call: TRBD1 (6 bases). The CDR3 coding sequence is TGCGCCAGCAGCCAAGAGGGGGGGCGAAACACTGAAGCTTTCTTT. Residues: CASSQEGGRNTEAFF.